This paragraph reports one T cell receptor (beta chain). The germline V and J ends were trimmed by 4 bases and 0 bases, with 13 bases remaining between them. Germline V CDR1 and CDR2: KGHDR, SFDVKD. The CDR3 has 16 amino acids. The sample is drawn from a study of early T cells in non-severe SARS-CoV-2 infection. One entry per CDR3 protein results from TCRdb running MiXCR on the 5' RACE reads. In the table there are some 51,000 distinct CDR3 sequences, about 16% of which are singletons. This receptor was obtained from an adult who was a healthcare worker with PCR-confirmed SARS-CoV-2 infection or an uninfected control (not recorded which). The V and J genes are TRBV24-1 and TRBJ2-3; D ambiguous. The material sequenced was whole blood, taken at baseline. CDR3 sequence (DNA): TGTGCCACCAGTGACCCGGGCTCCTCTAGCACAGATACGCAGTATTTT. It specifies CATSDPGSSSTDTQYF.